This TCR beta chain came from a study of metastatic and nonmetastatic thyroid tumors. General study findings and limits: Significantly higher TCR beta diversity was reportedly seen in malignant thyroid tumors than benign nodules, in blood and tumor.

MiXCR was used by TCRdb to re-call the PCR reads. This sample has fewer than 40,000 clones; about a sixth occur once, and the top ten carry roughly 5.6%. This clone has just a few counts. Its target is unknown. At one end the junction does not follow the germline gene, possibly because of a read error. This CDR3 is also generated by other DNA sequences in the sample. Every patient underwent thyroid surgery untreated. The receptor's source is a male donor with papillary thyroid cancer or a benign thyroid nodule (not recorded which). Some clones in this sample may be carry-over from other donors' samples. Sequenced input: blood.

The CDR3 DNA sequence: TGTGCCACCAGCAGGGGCCTTCGGGGAGATACCCAGTATTTT. Translating gives CATSRGLRGDTQYF. The rearrangement uses TRBV15 and TRBJ2-3, with D perhaps TRBD2 (5 bases). The CDR3 totals 14 residues. Germline CDR1 is LNHNV and CDR2 is YYDKDF (reference sequence).